Shown below are 9 T cell receptor beta chains from a single sample sequenced in a study of T cell responses to AZD1222 COVID-19 vaccine. The method was immunoSEQ multiplex PCR; TCRdb's version includes in-frame clones alone and lacks a portion of them. The data show 40,000 to 55,000 clones, with less than 85% seen just once and about 3.8% held by the top ten. Sequencing used peripheral blood, obtained on day 0 of AZD1222 vaccination. Receptors were obtained from an adult in good health.

The V call is TRBV6-2 or TRBV6-3, the J call TRBJ1-2; 8 bases line up with TRBD1. The V segment lost 2 bases and the J segment 6 bases; nucleotides outside the gene matches: 11. The CDR3 spans 16 residues. Germline V lookup: CDR1 MNHEY, CDR2 SVGEGT. The DNA of the CDR3 is TGTGCCAGCAGTTACCCGTCTGGGACAGGCACTGATGGCTACACCTTC. Its protein product is CASSYPSGTGTDGYTF.

This clone was seen once. The chain combines TRBV14 with TRBJ2-5; 9 nucleotides match TRBD2. The germline V gene has CDR1 SGHDN and CDR2 FVKESK. Trimming cost V 5 bases and J 6 bases; bases outside gene matches: 4. This CDR3 has 13 amino acids. CDR3 sequence reads: CASSLAGAKTQYF. CDR3 nucleotides: TGTGCCAGCAGCTTAGCGGGGGCGAAGACCCAGTACTTC.

The V call is TRBV7-8, the J call TRBJ1-2; no clear D gene. The length of the CDR3 is 14 residues. Germline loops: CDR1 SGHVS, CDR2 FQNEAQ. V lost 6 bases and J lost 0, with 11 bases in between. The CDR3 here is CASRPREANYGYTF. CDR3 DNA: TGTGCCAGCAGACCAAGGGAAGCTAACTATGGCTACACCTTC.

This clone was picked up a small number of times. The gene calls are TRBV28 and TRBJ2-3; tentative D call: TRBD1 (6 bases). The CDR3 runs 14 residues. Trimming removed 5 bases from V and 1 base from J, with 10 bases in between. CDR1 and CDR2 (germline): MDHEN, SYDVKM. CDR3 in DNA: TGTGCCAGCAGTACAGGGCCGCGCACAGATACGCAGTATTTT. Its translation is CASSTGPRTDTQYF.

This chain links TRBV6-5 with TRBJ1-2; the match to TRBD1 covers 7 bases. Germline CDR1 reads MNHEY; CDR2 reads SVGAGI. The CDR3 runs 15 residues. Trimming took 3 bases from V and 4 from J; bases not matched to a gene: 8. The CDR3 loop reads CASSYSGQDSYGYTF. The CDR3 DNA sequence: TGTGCCAGCAGTTATAGCGGACAGGACAGCTATGGCTACACCTTC.

This chain connects TRBV24-1 to TRBJ2-1; weak D call: TRBD2 (6 bases). Germline V CDR1 and CDR2: KGHDR, SFDVKD. V lost 5 bases and J lost 9, with 13 bases in between. This CDR3 has 13 amino acids. CDR3 loop: CATSGPGVGEQFF. CDR3 coding DNA: TGTGCCACCAGTGGACCGGGAGTCGGTGAGCAGTTCTTC.

This clone was counted a few times. The chain couples TRBV6-5 to TRBJ2-2; 11 nucleotides align to TRBD2. The CDR3 extends over 15 amino acids. Germline assignment: CDR1 MNHEY and CDR2 SVGAGI. V gave up 5 bases and J gave up 7 bases; unmatched junction bases: 6. In nucleotides, the CDR3 is TGTGCCAGCAGTACCGGACTAGCGGGTCACGGGGAGCTGTTTTTT. Protein product: CASSTGLAGHGELFF.

The rearrangement uses TRBV5-8 and TRBJ2-3; D is perhaps TRBD2 (6 bases). V lost 3 bases, J lost 4 bases, and 18 bases lay in between. Per the germline V gene, CDR1 is SGHTS and CDR2 is YDEGEE. This CDR3 has 16 amino acids. Here the CDR3 reads CASSSSPRQRADTQYF. Here the CDR3 DNA reads TGTGCCAGCAGCTCCTCTCCTCGACAGCGGGCAGATACGCAGTATTTT.

This chain joins TRBV6-5 and TRBJ2-3; D gene unclear. Germline CDR1 reads MNHEY; CDR2 reads SVGAGI. This CDR3 contains 12 residues. V lost 8 bases and J 2 bases, leaving 8 bases between the germline ends. The chain's CDR3 is CASLASTDTQYF. DNA for the CDR3: TGTGCCAGCTTGGCATCCACAGATACGCAGTATTTT.